Listed here are 12 T cell receptor beta chains from one sample, sequenced in a study of blood T cell repertoires in COVID-19. Assay used: immunoSEQ multiplex PCR; TCRdb lists only in-frame clones, some missing. The sample carries around 700,000 clones, around 90% recorded once. Material: peripheral blood. The origin of the receptors is a woman aged 18 to 35 with acute or convalescent COVID-19.

V usage is TRBV9 and J usage is TRBJ2-1, with 7 bases lining up with TRBD2. The CDR3 spans 14 residues. Per the germline V gene, CDR1 is SGDLS and CDR2 is YYNGEE. The junction had 4 bases not matched to a gene; V was cut back by 0 bases and J by 7 bases. CDR3 DNA: TGTGCCAGCAGCGTAGGGGAGGGTATGAATGAGCAGTTCTTC. Amino acids: CASSVGEGMNEQFF.

The chain joins TRBV28 to TRBJ1-2; maybe TRBD1 (6 bases). CDR3 length: 13 amino acids. V was cut by 6 bases and J by 3 bases, with 11 bases left in between. Germline V gene lookup returns CDR1 MDHEN and CDR2 SYDVKM. CDR3 sequence: CASRIGQHYGYTF. For the CDR3, the DNA is TGTGCCAGCAGGATTGGACAGCACTATGGCTACACCTTC.

V gene TRBV29-1 combines with J gene TRBJ1-1; D ambiguous. This CDR3 is 14 amino acids long. The germline V gene encodes CDR1 SQVTM and CDR2 ANQGSEA. V lost 5 bases and J 1 base, leaving 14 bases between the germline ends. CDR3 sequence reads: CSVRGGWENTEAFF. The CDR3 DNA reads TGCAGCGTTCGGGGTGGGTGGGAGAACACTGAAGCTTTCTTT.

This rearrangement joins TRBV3-1 (or the pseudogene TRBV3-2) to TRBJ1-1; 7 bases fit TRBD1. The CDR3 consists of 15 residues. The germline CDR1 and CDR2 sequences are LGHDT and YNNKEL (reference sequence). V trimming: 0 bases; J trimming: 1 base; junction bases outside the gene matches: 2. CDR3 in amino acids: CASSQDRDRNTEAFF. In DNA form, the CDR3 reads TGTGCCAGCAGCCAAGACCGGGACAGGAACACTGAAGCTTTCTTT.

CDR3 in DNA: TGTGCCAGCAGTTACTCGAGGACCGCGGGGCGCCAGGGCTACACCTTC. Residues: CASSYSRTAGRQGYTF. The chain uses TRBV6-2 or TRBV6-3 and TRBJ1-2, with a possible D match to TRBD1 (5 bases). From germline, CDR1 is MNHEY and CDR2 SVGEGT. This CDR3 spans 16 amino acids. V was pared by 0 bases and J by 8 bases, with 19 bases between.

The genes are TRBV6-4 and TRBJ2-4; TRBD1 aligns across 8 bases. This CDR3 contains 14 residues. The V segment lost 3 bases and the J segment 7 bases; nucleotides outside the gene matches: 5. The V gene's germline CDR1 is MRHNA and CDR2 SNTAGT. The CDR3 bases are TGTGCCAGCAGTGAGGGACAGGCATCGAACATTCAGTACTTC. It encodes CASSEGQASNIQYF.

The genes are TRBV12-3 or TRBV12-4 and TRBJ2-2; a possible D gene is TRBD1 (5 bases). Trimming pared 5 bases from V and 1 base from J, leaving 5 bases between. The CDR3 is made up of 13 amino acids. CDR3 amino acids: CASSTGNTGELFF. DNA for the CDR3: TGTGCCAGCAGTACAGGGAACACCGGGGAGCTGTTTTTT.

The CDR3 loop reads CASSYARTAYTEAFF. DNA for the CDR3: TGTGCCAGCAGCTACGCCCGGACAGCGTACACTGAAGCTTTCTTT. The V and J genes are TRBV7-9 and TRBJ1-1; perhaps TRBD1 as D (6 bases). Germline values: CDR1 SEHNR, CDR2 FQNEAQ (reference sequence). With 4 bases removed from V and 3 bases from J, the gap between germline ends came to 15 bases. This CDR3 is built from 15 residues. The entire variable domain, with the rest obtained from reference TRBV7-9 and TRBJ1-1, is as follows: DTGVSQNPRHKITKRGQNVTFRCDPISEHNRLYWYRQTLGQGPEFLTYFQNEAQLEKSRLLSDRFSAERPKGSFSTLEIQRTEQGDSAMYLCASSYARTAYTEAFFGQGTRLTVV.

The chain has TRBV11-2 and TRBJ2-5, with 8 nucleotides matching TRBD2. CDR3 length equals 16 residues. Trimming cost V 3 bases and J 4 bases; bases outside gene matches: 10. CDR1 and CDR2 (germline): SGHAT, FQNNGV. The chain's CDR3 is CASSLGTGGPPETQYF. DNA of the CDR3: TGTGCCAGCAGCTTGGGGACGGGGGGGCCTCCAGAGACCCAGTACTTC. Looking up the rest from reference TRBV11-2 and TRBJ2-5 gives the full variable domain: EAGVAQSPRYKIIEKRQSVAFWCNPISGHATLYWYQQILGQGPKLLIQFQNNGVVDDSQLPKDRFSAERLKGVDSTLKIQPAKLEDSAVYLCASSLGTGGPPETQYFGPGTRLLVL.

This chain connects TRBV24-1 to TRBJ1-1, with a tentative D call TRBD1 (5 bases). V was cut by 4 bases and J by 11 bases, with 13 bases left in between. Germline V gene lookup returns CDR1 KGHDR and CDR2 SFDVKD. The CDR3 consists of 12 residues. The CDR3 reads CATSEIGGWAFF. For the CDR3, the DNA is TGTGCCACCAGTGAGATCGGGGGATGGGCTTTCTTT.

The chain recombines TRBV30 with TRBJ2-7; TRBD2 is a possible D gene (5 bases). Trimming took off 4 bases at V and 5 bases at J, with 9 bases between the two ends. CDR3 length equals 11 residues. Germline CDR1 is GTSNPN and CDR2 is SVGIG (reference sequence). The CDR3 sequence is CAWNRGNEQYF. CDR3 in DNA: TGTGCCTGGAACCGGGGAAACGAGCAGTACTTC. Using reference TRBV30 and TRBJ2-7 for the parts outside the CDR3, the full variable domain is SQTIHQWPATLVQPVGSPLSLECTVEGTSNPNLYWYRQAAGRGLQLLFYSVGIGQISSEVPQNLSASRPQDRQFILSSKKLLLSDSGFYLCAWNRGNEQYFGPGTRLTVT.

A single count supports this clone. The chain has TRBV11-1 and TRBJ1-6, with D uncertain. The CDR3 spans 14 residues. Germline V gives CDR1 SGHAT, CDR2 FQDESV (reference sequence). V lost 6 bases to trimming and J lost 0 bases, with 6 bases between them. CDR3 in DNA: TGTGCCAGCAGGAGAACCTCCTATAATTCACCCCTCCACTTT. Translation: CASRRTSYNSPLHF.